This is a list of T cell receptor beta chains from one sample in a study of cytomegalovirus exposure and HLA in healthy donors. The repertoire was sequenced with immunoSEQ multiplex PCR; TCRdb's copy has only in-frame clones and lacks some. The sample shows 85,000 to 100,000 clones, less than 70% of them seen only once. Sequencing input: PBMCs. These receptor sequences come from a human donor in good health. Each CDR3 is given with its conserved first and last residue. D genes are given only for firm matches. Clone size is not always given. Where it is, it says once, few, many or a class for expanded clones.

v_gene	abundance	d_gene	j_gene	CDR3aa	CDR3nt
TRBV6-6	-	TRBD1	TRBJ1-2	CASSSHDRVDYGYTF	TGTGCCAGCAGTTCCCATGACAGGGTTGACTATGGCTACACCTTC
TRBV11-2	-	TRBD2	TRBJ2-7	CASSLVAAGPYEQYF	TGTGCCAGCAGCTTAGTTGCAGCGGGGCCCTACGAGCAGTACTTC
TRBV5-1	-	TRBD1	TRBJ1-2	CASSFSGQGSGGYTF	TGCGCCAGCAGCTTTTCAGGACAGGGTTCGGGTGGCTACACCTTC
TRBV11-3	-	-	TRBJ2-4	CASSLEERGWDIQYF	TGTGCCAGCAGCTTAGAGGAACGGGGGTGGGACATTCAGTACTTC
TRBV6-5	-	-	TRBJ1-4	CASSYGGFNEKLFF	TGTGCCAGCAGTTACGGGGGCTTTAATGAAAAACTGTTTTTT
TRBV7-2	-	TRBD2	TRBJ2-3	CASSLEQRGDTQYF	TGTGCCAGCAGCTTAGAGCAGCGGGGGGATACGCAGTATTTT
TRBV5-1	-	TRBD1	TRBJ2-2	CASTPAGGRGGELFF	TGCGCCAGCACACCAGCAGGGGGCCGGGGCGGGGAGCTGTTTTTT
TRBV5-1	-	-	TRBJ1-1	CASKPGNSNTEAFF	TGCGCCAGCAAACCGGGGAATTCGAACACTGAAGCTTTCTTT
TRBV14	few	TRBD2	TRBJ2-1	CASSLQAGGPSNEQFF	TGTGCCAGCAGCCTACAAGCGGGGGGGCCTAGTAATGAGCAGTTCTTC
TRBV5-4	-	-	TRBJ2-2	CASSSQGDGTGELFF	TGTGCCAGCAGCAGTCAGGGTGATGGGACCGGGGAGCTGTTTTTT
TRBV10-3	-	TRBD2	TRBJ2-2	CAISDVGLAGLTGELFF	TGTGCCATCAGTGATGTGGGACTAGCGGGACTCACCGGGGAGCTGTTTTTT
TRBV15	-	-	TRBJ1-3	CATSSGPWGTGNTIYF	TGTGCCACCAGCTCAGGACCGTGGGGCACTGGAAACACCATATATTTT
TRBV7-9	-	-	TRBJ1-4	CASSLAFRTDINEKLFF	TGTGCCAGCAGCTTAGCGTTCCGGACAGATATTAATGAAAAACTGTTTTTT
TRBV7-9	-	TRBD1	TRBJ1-2	CASSSQGGRGQAYGYTF	TGTGCCAGCAGCTCCCAGGGGGGCAGGGGGCAGGCCTATGGCTACACCTTC
TRBV6-6	-	TRBD2	TRBJ2-3	CASRLAGGVDTQYF	TGTGCCAGCAGGCTAGCGGGGGGGGTTGATACGCAGTATTTT
TRBV13	-	-	TRBJ2-3	CASSFYTDTQYF	TGTGCCAGCAGCTTCTACACAGATACGCAGTATTTT
TRBV15	-	TRBD1	TRBJ2-5	CATSRAPGQGAETQYF	TGTGCCACCAGCAGAGCCCCGGGACAGGGTGCGGAGACCCAGTACTTC
TRBV14	-	-	TRBJ1-6	CASSHISRGSYNSPLHF	TGTGCCAGCAGCCACATTTCCCGGGGCTCCTATAATTCACCCCTCCACTTT
TRBV18	-	-	TRBJ1-1	CASSPDYRSTLTEAFF	TGTGCCAGCTCACCAGATTACCGGAGCACCCTAACTGAAGCTTTCTTT
TRBV7-6	-	TRBD1	TRBJ2-1	CASQGQVDNEQFF	TGTGCCAGCCAGGGACAGGTCGACAATGAGCAGTTCTTC
TRBV30	once	-	TRBJ1-5	CAWSEFPPKGPNQPQHF	TGTGCCTGGAGTGAATTCCCCCCAAAGGGGCCTAATCAGCCCCAGCATTTT
TRBV5-1	-	-	TRBJ1-2	CASSSLGPPTPNGYTF	TGCGCCAGCAGCTCGTTGGGTCCACCGACACCCAATGGCTACACCTTC
TRBV5-4	once	TRBD1	TRBJ2-3	CASSIGQGRDTQYF	TGTGCCAGCAGCATCGGACAGGGGAGGGATACGCAGTATTTT
TRBV11-1	-	TRBD1	TRBJ1-2	CASSPGQGRGYGYTF	TGTGCCAGCAGCCCGGGACAGGGTCGGGGCTATGGCTACACCTTC
TRBV20-1	few	-	TRBJ2-1	CSASLDNEQFF	TGCAGTGCTTCCCTAGACAATGAGCAGTTCTTC
TRBV2	-	-	TRBJ1-2	CASSPYYPDRRNGYTF	TGTGCCAGCAGTCCCTACTATCCGGACAGAAGAAATGGCTACACCTTC
TRBV9	-	-	TRBJ2-1	CASSPNPMGINNEQFF	TGTGCCAGCAGCCCAAACCCGATGGGCATTAACAATGAGCAGTTCTTC
TRBV5-3	-	TRBD2	TRBJ2-7	CARSLVGTSDYEQYF	TGTGCCAGAAGCTTGGTTGGGACTAGCGACTACGAGCAGTACTTC
TRBV18	once	-	TRBJ2-3	CASSPRGTYSTDTQYF	TGTGCCAGCTCACCCCGGGGGACCTATTCCACAGATACGCAGTATTTT
TRBV10-1	-	-	TRBJ2-7	CASRIQVPYEQYF	TGCGCCAGCAGGATACAGGTTCCCTACGAGCAGTACTTC
TRBV19	-	-	TRBJ1-2	CASSPTGQLHGYTF	TGTGCCAGTAGCCCAACAGGGCAGTTACATGGCTACACCTTC
TRBV7-3	few	TRBD1	TRBJ1-1	CASRLTGGDNTEAFF	TGTGCCAGCAGGTTAACAGGGGGAGACAACACTGAAGCTTTCTTT
TRBV2	few	TRBD1	TRBJ2-7	CATLENRGREQYF	TGTGCCACCCTCGAAAACAGGGGGAGGGAGCAGTACTTC
TRBV19	-	TRBD2	TRBJ2-6	CASSGTSGGLHGVGANVLTF	TGTGCCAGTAGTGGTACTAGCGGGGGCCTCCACGGGGTAGGGGCCAACGTCCTGACTTTC
TRBV6-1	-	-	TRBJ2-1	CASFPSSYNEQFF	TGTGCCAGCTTCCCCAGCTCCTACAATGAGCAGTTCTTC
TRBV7-6	-	-	TRBJ1-6	CASSLGGSSYNSPLHF	TGTGCCAGCAGCTTAGGTGGTAGCTCCTATAATTCACCCCTCCACTTT
TRBV27	-	-	TRBJ1-2	CASGLVAGYTF	TGTGCCAGCGGTTTGGTTGCGGGCTACACCTTC
TRBV7-9	-	-	TRBJ1-5	CASSFGGTGQPQHF	TGTGCCAGCAGCTTTGGGGGGACGGGGCAGCCCCAGCATTTT
TRBV9	few	TRBD2	TRBJ2-5	CASSVGSGAKETQYF	TGTGCCAGCAGCGTAGGCAGCGGGGCCAAAGAGACCCAGTACTTC
TRBV4-3	-	TRBD1	TRBJ1-1	CASSQEQGSTEAFF	TGCGCCAGCAGCCAAGAACAGGGGAGCACTGAAGCTTTCTTT